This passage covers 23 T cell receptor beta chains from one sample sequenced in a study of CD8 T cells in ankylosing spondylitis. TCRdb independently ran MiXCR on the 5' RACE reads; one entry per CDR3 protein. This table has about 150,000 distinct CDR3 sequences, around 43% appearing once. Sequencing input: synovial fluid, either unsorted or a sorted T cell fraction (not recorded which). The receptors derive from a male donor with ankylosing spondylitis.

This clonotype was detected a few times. CDR3 in amino acids: CASSERAAHYGYTF. CDR3 DNA: TGTGCCAGCAGTGAGAGGGCAGCACACTATGGCTACACCTTC. The chain employs TRBV2 and TRBJ1-2; D remains unclear. This CDR3 is built from 14 residues. Trimming took 3 bases from V and 3 from J, leaving 11 bases between them. CDR1 is SNHLY, CDR2 FYNNEI, per germline.

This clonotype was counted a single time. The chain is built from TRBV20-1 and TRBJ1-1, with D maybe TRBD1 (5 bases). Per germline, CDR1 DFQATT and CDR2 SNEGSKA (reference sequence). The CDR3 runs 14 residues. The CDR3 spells CSPRGGGMNTEAFF. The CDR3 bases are TGCAGCCCCCGGGGGGGAGGGATGAACACTGAAGCTTTCTTT.

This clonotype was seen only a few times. CDR3 in DNA: TGCGCCAGCAGCTTGGGTAGGGAGCCCCTCTACGAGCAGTACTTC. Translating gives CASSLGREPLYEQYF. This chain uses TRBV5-1 with TRBJ2-7; perhaps TRBD2 as D (5 bases). The CDR3 is made up of 15 amino acids. CDR1 and CDR2 from the germline V gene are SGHRS and YFSETQ. V was shortened by 0 bases and J by 3 bases, with 13 bases between the two germline ends.

For the CDR3, the DNA is TGTGCCAGCAGTGATTCGGAGGGGGCCTGGAATGAGCAGTTCTTC. It is translated as CASSDSEGAWNEQFF. V and J are TRBV2 and TRBJ2-1, with a possible D match to TRBD1 (7 bases). CDR3 size: 15 residues. The V and J ends lost 3 bases and 7 bases respectively, with 16 bases between them. Looked up from germline, CDR1 is SNHLY and CDR2 is FYNNEI.

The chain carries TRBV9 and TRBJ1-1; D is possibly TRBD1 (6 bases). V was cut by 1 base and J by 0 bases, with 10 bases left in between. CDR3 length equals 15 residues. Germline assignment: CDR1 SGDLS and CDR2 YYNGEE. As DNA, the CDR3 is TGTGCCAGCAGCGTAACTGGGACACTGAACACTGAAGCTTTCTTT. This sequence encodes CASSVTGTLNTEAFF.

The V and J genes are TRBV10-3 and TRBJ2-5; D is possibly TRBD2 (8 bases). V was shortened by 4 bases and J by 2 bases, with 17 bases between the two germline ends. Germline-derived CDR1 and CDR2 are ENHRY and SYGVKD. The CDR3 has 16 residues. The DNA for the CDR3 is TGTGCCATCAGTGCGGGACAGCGGGGGCTACAAGAGACCCAGTACTTC. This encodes CAISAGQRGLQETQYF.

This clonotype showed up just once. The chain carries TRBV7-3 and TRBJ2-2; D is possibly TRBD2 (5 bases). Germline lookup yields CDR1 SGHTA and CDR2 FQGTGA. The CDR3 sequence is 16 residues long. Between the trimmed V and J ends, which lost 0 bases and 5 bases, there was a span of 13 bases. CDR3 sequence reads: CASSLTGSSITGELFF. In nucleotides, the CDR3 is TGTGCCAGCAGCTTAACGGGGAGTAGCATTACCGGGGAGCTGTTTTTT.

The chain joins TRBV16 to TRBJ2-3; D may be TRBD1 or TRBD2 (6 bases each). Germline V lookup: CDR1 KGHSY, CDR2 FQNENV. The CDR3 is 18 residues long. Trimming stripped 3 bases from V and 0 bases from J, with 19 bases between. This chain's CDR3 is CASSHRDWTVDSTDTQYF. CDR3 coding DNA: TGTGCCAGCAGCCACCGGGACTGGACAGTAGATAGCACAGATACGCAGTATTTT. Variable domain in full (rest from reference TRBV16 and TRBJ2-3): GEEVAQTPKHLVRGEGQKAKLYCAPIKGHSYVFWYQQVLKNEFKFLISFQNENVFDETGMPKERFSAKCLPNSPCSLEIQATKLEDSAVYFCASSHRDWTVDSTDTQYFGPGTRLTVL.

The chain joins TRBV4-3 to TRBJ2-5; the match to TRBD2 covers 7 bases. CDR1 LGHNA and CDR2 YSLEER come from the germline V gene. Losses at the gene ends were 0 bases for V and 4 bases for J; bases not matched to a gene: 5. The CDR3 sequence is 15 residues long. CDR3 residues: CASSQETGGAETQYF. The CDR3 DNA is TGCGCCAGCAGCCAAGAAACGGGAGGAGCAGAGACCCAGTACTTC.

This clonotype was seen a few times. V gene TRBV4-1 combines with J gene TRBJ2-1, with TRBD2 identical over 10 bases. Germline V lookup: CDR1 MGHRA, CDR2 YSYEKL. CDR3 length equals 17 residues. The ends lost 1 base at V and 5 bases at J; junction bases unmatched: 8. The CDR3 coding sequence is TGCGCCAGCAGCCAAGTTCTAGCGGGGGACCCTCACAATGAGCAGTTCTTC. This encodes CASSQVLAGDPHNEQFF.

The CDR3 region has the DNA TGTGCCACCAGCAGAGATTCGAAGATTCCGGAGGAATACTTC. Translation gives CATSRDSKIPEEYF. The J gene is TRBJ2-7, the V gene TRBV15; perhaps TRBD2 as D (5 bases). V lost 0 bases, J lost 13 bases, and 19 bases lay in between. The CDR3 spans 14 residues. Germline loops: CDR1 LNHNV, CDR2 YYDKDF (reference sequence).

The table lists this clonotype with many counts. CDR3 sequence: CASSLEGGPPDTQYF. The DNA of the CDR3 is TGCGCCAGCAGCTTGGAAGGGGGGCCTCCAGATACGCAGTATTTT. The chain recombines TRBV5-1 with TRBJ2-3, with D perhaps being TRBD1 or TRBD2 (6 bases each). Germline CDR1 is SGHRS and CDR2 is YFSETQ. This CDR3 is 15 amino acids long. Trimming removed 0 bases at V and 4 bases at J, with 12 bases between.

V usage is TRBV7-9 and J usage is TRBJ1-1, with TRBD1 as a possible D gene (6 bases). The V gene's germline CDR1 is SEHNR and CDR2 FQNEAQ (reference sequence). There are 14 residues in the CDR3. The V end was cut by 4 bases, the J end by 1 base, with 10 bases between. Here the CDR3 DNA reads TGTGCCAGCAGCTCCAGGGGTAAGAACACTGAAGCTTTCTTT. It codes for CASSSRGKNTEAFF.

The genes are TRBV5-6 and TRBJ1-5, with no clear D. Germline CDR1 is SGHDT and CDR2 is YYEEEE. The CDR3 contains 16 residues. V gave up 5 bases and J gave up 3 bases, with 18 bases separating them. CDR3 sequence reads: CASSRYLDRDNQPQHF. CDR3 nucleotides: TGTGCCAGCAGTCGTTACCTCGACCGAGACAATCAGCCCCAGCATTTT. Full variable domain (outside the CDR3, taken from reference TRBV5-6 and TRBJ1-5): DAGVTQSPTHLIKTRGQQVTLRCSPKSGHDTVSWYQQALGQGPQFIFQYYEEEERQRGNFPDRFSGHQFPNYSSELNVNALLLGDSALYLCASSRYLDRDNQPQHFGDGTRLSIL.

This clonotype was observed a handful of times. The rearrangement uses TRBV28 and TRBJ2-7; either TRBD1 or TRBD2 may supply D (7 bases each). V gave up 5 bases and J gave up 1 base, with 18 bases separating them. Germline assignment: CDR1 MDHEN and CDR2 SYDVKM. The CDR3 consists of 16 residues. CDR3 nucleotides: TGTGCCAGCAGTCACCGACAGGGAGGGATTTCCTACGAGCAGTACTTC. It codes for CASSHRQGGISYEQYF.

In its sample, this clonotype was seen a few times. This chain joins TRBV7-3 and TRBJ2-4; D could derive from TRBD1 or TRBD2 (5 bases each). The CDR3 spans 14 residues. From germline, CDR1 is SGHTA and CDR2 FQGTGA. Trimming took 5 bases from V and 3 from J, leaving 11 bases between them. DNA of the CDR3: TGTGCCAGCAGCCCTGAGGGGAACAAAAACATTCAGTACTTC. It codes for CASSPEGNKNIQYF.

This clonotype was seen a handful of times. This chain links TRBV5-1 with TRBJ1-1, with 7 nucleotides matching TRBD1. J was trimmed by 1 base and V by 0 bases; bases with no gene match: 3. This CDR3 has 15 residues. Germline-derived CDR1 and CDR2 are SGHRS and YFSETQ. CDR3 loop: CASSLDRGGNTEAFF. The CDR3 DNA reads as TGCGCCAGCAGCTTGGACAGGGGTGGGAACACTGAAGCTTTCTTT.

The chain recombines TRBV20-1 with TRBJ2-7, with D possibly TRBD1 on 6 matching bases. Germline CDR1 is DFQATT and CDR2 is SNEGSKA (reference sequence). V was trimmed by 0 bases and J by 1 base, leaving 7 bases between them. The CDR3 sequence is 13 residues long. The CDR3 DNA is TGCAGTGCTAGAGATACAGGGTCCTACGAGCAGTACTTC. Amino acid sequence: CSARDTGSYEQYF.

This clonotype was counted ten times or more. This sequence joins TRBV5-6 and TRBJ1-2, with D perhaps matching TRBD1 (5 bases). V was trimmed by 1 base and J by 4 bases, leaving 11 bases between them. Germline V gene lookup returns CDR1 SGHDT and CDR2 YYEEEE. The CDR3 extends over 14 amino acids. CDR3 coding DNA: TGTGCCAGCAGCTTGATTGCAGACAGCTATGGCTACACCTTC. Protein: CASSLIADSYGYTF.

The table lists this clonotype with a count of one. CDR3: CASRRGGLYNEQFF. The CDR3 coding sequence is TGTGCCAGCAGACGTGGGGGCCTGTACAATGAGCAGTTCTTC. This chain connects TRBV12-3 or TRBV12-4 to TRBJ2-1; D perhaps matches TRBD1 (6 bases). Trimming left V 6 bases short and J 4 bases short, with 13 bases between. CDR3 length: 14 amino acids.

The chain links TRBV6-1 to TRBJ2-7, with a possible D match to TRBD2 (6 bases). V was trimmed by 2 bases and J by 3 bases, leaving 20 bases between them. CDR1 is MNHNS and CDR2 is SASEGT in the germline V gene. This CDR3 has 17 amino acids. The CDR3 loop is CASSELSIAWGVYEQYF. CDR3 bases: TGTGCCAGCAGTGAACTGTCCATCGCTTGGGGGGTCTACGAGCAGTACTTC.

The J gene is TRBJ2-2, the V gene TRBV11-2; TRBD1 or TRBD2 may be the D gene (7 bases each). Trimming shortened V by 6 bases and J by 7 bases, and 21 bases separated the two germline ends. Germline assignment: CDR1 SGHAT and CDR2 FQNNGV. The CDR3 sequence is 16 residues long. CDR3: CASRRPRTGEGGELFF. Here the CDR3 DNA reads TGTGCCAGCAGACGCCCCCGAACAGGGGAGGGCGGGGAGCTGTTTTTT.

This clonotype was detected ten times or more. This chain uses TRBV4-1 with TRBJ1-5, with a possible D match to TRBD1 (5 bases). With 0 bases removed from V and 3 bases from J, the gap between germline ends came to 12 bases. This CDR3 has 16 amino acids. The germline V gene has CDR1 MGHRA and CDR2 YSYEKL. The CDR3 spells CASSQDQQALNQPQHF. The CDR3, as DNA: TGCGCCAGCAGCCAAGACCAACAGGCGCTCAATCAGCCCCAGCATTTT.